This T cell receptor beta chain was sequenced during a study of blood T cell repertoires in COVID-19. Study context: Sample material is recorded as cDNA or gDNA derived from T cells, B-cell-depleted T cells, or PBMCs.

Seattle participants joined during active infection and were tracked over time. In the original analysis: The authors estimated nucleated cell counts from reference gene primer amplification. Using immunoSEQ multiplex PCR, the repertoire was profiled, and TCRdb retains in-frame clones only, with some absent. D and trimming come from the DNA, and the V and J calls and clone size come from that table. The data hold 87,000 or so clones, with approximately 85% observed a single time. CDR1 SGHTA and CDR2 FQGNSA come from the germline V gene. This CDR3 has 15 residues. Trimming took off 5 bases at V and 2 bases at J, with 16 bases between the two ends.

The rearrangement joins TRBV7-2 to TRBJ2-7, with D tentatively TRBD2 (6 bases). The clonotype originates from a woman of 80 years or more with COVID-19, enrolled during active disease. The sample taken for sequencing was peripheral blood. CDR3 nucleotides: TGTGCCAGCAGCCTAGACGCGGGGAGTCCCTACGAGCAGTACTTC. Translation: CASSLDAGSPYEQYF.